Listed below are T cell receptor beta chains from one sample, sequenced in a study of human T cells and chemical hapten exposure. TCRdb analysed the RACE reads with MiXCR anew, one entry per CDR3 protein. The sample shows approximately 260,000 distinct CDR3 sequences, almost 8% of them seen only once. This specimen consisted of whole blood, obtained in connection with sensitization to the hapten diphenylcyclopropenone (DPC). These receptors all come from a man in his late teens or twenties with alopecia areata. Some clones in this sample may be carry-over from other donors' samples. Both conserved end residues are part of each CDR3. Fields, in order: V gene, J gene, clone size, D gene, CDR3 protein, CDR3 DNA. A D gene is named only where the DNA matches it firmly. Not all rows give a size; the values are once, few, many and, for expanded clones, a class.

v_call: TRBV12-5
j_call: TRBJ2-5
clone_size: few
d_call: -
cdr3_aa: CASGQGGGETQYF
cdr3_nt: TGTGCTAGTGGGCAGGGCGGCGGAGAGACCCAGTACTTC

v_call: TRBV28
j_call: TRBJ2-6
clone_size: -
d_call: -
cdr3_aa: CASTPGGSGANVLTF
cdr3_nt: TGTGCCAGCACTCCTGGGGGCTCTGGGGCCAACGTCCTGACTTTC

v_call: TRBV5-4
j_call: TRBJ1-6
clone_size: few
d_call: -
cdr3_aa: CASSLVSDNSPLHF
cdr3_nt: TGTGCCAGCAGCTTGGTGTCGGATAATTCACCCCTCCACTTT

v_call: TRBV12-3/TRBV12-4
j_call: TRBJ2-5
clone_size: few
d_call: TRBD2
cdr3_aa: CASTGARSGGVQETQYF
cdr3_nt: TGTGCCAGCACTGGAGCCCGTAGCGGGGGCGTACAAGAGACCCAGTACTTC

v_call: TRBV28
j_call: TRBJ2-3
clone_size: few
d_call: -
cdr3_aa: CASEGSTDTQYF
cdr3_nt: TGTGCCAGCGAAGGCAGCACAGATACGCAGTATTTT

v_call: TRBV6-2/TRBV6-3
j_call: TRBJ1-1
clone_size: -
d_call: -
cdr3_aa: CASKFSLNTEAFF
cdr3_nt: TGTGCCAGCAAGTTCTCCCTGAACACTGAAGCTTTCTTT

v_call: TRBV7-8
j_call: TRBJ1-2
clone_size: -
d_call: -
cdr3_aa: CASSLRWEGTYGYTF
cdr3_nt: TGTGCCAGCAGCCTTCGATGGGAGGGGACCTATGGCTACACCTTC

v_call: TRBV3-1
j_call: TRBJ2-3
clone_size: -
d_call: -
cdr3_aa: CASSQDRGSDTQYF
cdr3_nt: TGTGCCAGCAGCCAAGACAGGGGTTCAGATACGCAGTATTTT

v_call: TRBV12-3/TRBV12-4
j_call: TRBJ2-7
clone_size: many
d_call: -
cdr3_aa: CASSFQVKYEQYF
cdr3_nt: TGTGCCAGCAGCTTCCAGGTTAAATACGAGCAGTACTTC

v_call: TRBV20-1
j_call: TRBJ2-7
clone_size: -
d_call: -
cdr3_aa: CSAPKGDF
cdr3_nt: TGCAGTGCCCCCAAGGGGGACTTC

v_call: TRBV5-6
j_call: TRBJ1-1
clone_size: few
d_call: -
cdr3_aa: CASSLLGGGDKGEAFF
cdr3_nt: TGTGCCAGCAGCTTGTTGGGAGGAGGGGATAAGGGTGAAGCTTTCTTT

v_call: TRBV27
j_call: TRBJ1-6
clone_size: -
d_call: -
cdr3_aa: CARVRVEGSPLHF
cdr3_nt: TGTGCCCGGGTCAGGGTTGAAGGTTCACCCCTCCACTTT

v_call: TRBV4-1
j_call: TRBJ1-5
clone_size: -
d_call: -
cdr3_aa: CASSQDGGGDTSNQPQHF
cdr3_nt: TGCGCCAGCAGCCAAGATGGAGGAGGGGACACTAGCAATCAGCCCCAGCATTTT

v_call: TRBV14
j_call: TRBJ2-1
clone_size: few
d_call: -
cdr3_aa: CASSLDPRNEQFF
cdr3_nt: TGTGCCAGCAGCCTCGACCCGCGGAATGAGCAGTTCTTC

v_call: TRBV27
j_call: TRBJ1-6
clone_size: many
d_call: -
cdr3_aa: CASSPQRQNSPLHF
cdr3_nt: TGTGCCAGCAGTCCCCAACGACAGAATTCACCCCTCCACTTT

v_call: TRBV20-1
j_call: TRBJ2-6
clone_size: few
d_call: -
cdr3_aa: CSASDSNSGANVLTF
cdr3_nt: TGCAGTGCTAGTGACTCAAACTCTGGGGCCAACGTCCTGACTTTC

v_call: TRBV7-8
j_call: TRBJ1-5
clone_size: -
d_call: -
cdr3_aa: CASSLAAFLDQPQHF
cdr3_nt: TGTGCCAGCAGCTTAGCCGCCTTCCTCGATCAGCCCCAGCATTTT

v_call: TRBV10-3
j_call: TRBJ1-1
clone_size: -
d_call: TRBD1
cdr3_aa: CAISSFGTGGKTEAFF
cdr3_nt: TGTGCCATCAGTTCGTTCGGGACAGGGGGGAAAACTGAAGCTTTCTTT